This entry concerns a single TCR beta chain. What it recognizes is unknown. Donors were ostensibly healthy at sampling, although undocumented immune exposures were probable. This entry comes from a study of cytomegalovirus exposure and HLA in healthy donors. V lost 1 base, J lost 3 bases, and 6 bases lay in between. Germline V lookup: CDR1 SGHVS, CDR2 FQNEAQ. The CDR3 loop spans 13 amino acids. PCR amplification relied on 60 Vbeta primers (plus 13 Jbeta primers). Some clones are missing from TCRdb's copy, which holds only in-frame ones; the method was immunoSEQ multiplex PCR. Of around 190,000 clones in the sample, about 80% were seen once. General study results and limits: Reportedly, TCR beta sequences accurately predicted HLA-A and HLA-B alleles in most subjects. Another analysis was done later, and it associated over 15,000 TCR beta sequences with HLA alleles at 0.05 false discovery rate. One later analysis reportedly identified an Asian-associated ancestry cluster that showed fewer N-insertions than the roughly 670-donor mean.

This chain connects TRBV7-8 to TRBJ2-5; D is uncertain. The specimen was PBMCs. The receptor comes from a middle-aged man in good health and CMV-seropositive. The CDR3 nucleotides read TGTGCCAGCAGCTTAGGGCTAGAAGAGACCCAGTACTTC. Translating gives CASSLGLEETQYF.